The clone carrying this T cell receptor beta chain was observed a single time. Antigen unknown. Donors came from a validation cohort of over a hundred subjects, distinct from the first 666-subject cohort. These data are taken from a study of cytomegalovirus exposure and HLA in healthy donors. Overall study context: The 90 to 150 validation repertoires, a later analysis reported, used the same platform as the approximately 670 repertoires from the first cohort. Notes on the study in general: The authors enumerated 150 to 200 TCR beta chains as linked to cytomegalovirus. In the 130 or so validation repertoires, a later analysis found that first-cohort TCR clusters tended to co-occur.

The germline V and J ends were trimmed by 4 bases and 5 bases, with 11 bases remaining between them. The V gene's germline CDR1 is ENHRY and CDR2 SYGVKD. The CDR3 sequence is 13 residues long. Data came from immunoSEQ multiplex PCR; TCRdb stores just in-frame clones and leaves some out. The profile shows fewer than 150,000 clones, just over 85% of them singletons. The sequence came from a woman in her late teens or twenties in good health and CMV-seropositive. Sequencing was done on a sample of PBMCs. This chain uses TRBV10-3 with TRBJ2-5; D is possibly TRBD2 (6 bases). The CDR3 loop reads CAISVEGWETQYF. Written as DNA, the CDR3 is TGTGCCATCAGTGTGGAGGGTTGGGAGACCCAGTACTTC.